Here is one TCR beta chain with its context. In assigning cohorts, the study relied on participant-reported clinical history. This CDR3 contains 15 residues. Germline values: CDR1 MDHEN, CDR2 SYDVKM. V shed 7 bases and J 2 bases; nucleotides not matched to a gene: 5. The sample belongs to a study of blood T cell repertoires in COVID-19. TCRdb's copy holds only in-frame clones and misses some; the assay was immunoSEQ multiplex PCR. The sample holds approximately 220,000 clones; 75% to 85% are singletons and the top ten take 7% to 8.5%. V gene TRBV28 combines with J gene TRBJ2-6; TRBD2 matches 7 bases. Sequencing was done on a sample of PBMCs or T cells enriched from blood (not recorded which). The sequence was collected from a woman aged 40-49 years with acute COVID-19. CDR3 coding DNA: TGTGCCAGCACCCCGGGGGGAGCTGGGGCCAACGTCCTGACTTTC. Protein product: CASTPGGAGANVLTF.